One and the same sample provided the 23 T cell receptor beta chains below, sequenced in a study of T cell responses to AZD1222 COVID-19 vaccine. Measured with immunoSEQ multiplex PCR; TCRdb has only the in-frame clones, and not every one. The sample contains 190,000 or so clones, approximately 91% of which appear only once. This material consisted of peripheral blood, taken 28 days after the second AZD1222 dose. The receptors originated from an adult who received the AZD1222 COVID-19 vaccine.

V is TRBV5-4 and J is TRBJ2-5, with D possibly matching TRBD2 (5 bases). Trimming shortened V by 4 bases and J by 8 bases, and 18 bases separated the two germline ends. Germline V gene lookup returns CDR1 SGHNT and CDR2 YYREEE (reference sequence). The CDR3 has 14 residues. CDR3 residues: CASSPPGVPGTQYF. The CDR3 nucleotides are TGTGCCAGCAGCCCCCCCGGGGTCCCGGGAACCCAGTACTTC.

This clone is a singleton in its sample. This sequence joins TRBV12-3 or TRBV12-4 and TRBJ2-1; TRBD2 is a possible D gene (5 bases). V was trimmed by 3 bases and J by 10 bases, leaving 7 bases between them. This CDR3 has 11 residues. In nucleotides, the CDR3 is TGTGCCAGCAGTTTTAGCGTAGAGCAGTTCTTC. It is translated as CASSFSVEQFF.

The chain recombines TRBV11-2 with TRBJ1-1; a weak D match, TRBD1 (6 bases). CDR1 is SGHAT and CDR2 is FQNNGV in the germline V gene. CDR3 length equals 13 residues. Deletions cut 7 bases from V and 5 bases from J, with 14 bases between. In DNA form, the CDR3 reads TGTGCCAGCACCCCGAGGGGGGGAACTGAAGCTTTCTTT. It specifies CASTPRGGTEAFF.

The chain has TRBV7-9 and TRBJ2-3, with a possible D match to TRBD1 (5 bases). This CDR3 region has 14 residues. The germline gives CDR1 SEHNR, CDR2 FQNEAQ (reference sequence). V gave up 7 bases and J gave up 0 bases, with 11 bases separating them. DNA of the CDR3: TGTGCCAGCACCCGAACAGGAAGCACAGATACGCAGTATTTT. Its translation is CASTRTGSTDTQYF. Based on the CDR3 plus reference TRBV7-9 and TRBJ2-3, the full variable domain is DTGVSQNPRHKITKRGQNVTFRCDPISEHNRLYWYRQTLGQGPEFLTYFQNEAQLEKSRLLSDRFSAERPKGSFSTLEIQRTEQGDSAMYLCASTRTGSTDTQYFGPGTRLTVL.

This chain's CDR3 is CATSDFGTTNTGELFF. The CDR3 bases are TGTGCCACCAGTGATTTCGGGACAACGAACACCGGGGAGCTGTTTTTT. This sequence joins TRBV24-1 and TRBJ2-2; TRBD1 might be the D (6 bases). V lost 1 base, J lost 0 bases, and 8 bases lay in between. The V gene's germline CDR1 is KGHDR and CDR2 SFDVKD. This CDR3 has 16 amino acids.

The J gene is TRBJ1-5, the V gene TRBV4-2, with 10 bases lining up with TRBD1. The CDR3 has 17 amino acids. V dropped 1 base and J dropped 0; count of bases not matched to a gene: 3. Germline V CDR1 and CDR2: LGHNA, YNFKEQ. This chain's CDR3 is CASSQGQGAYSNQPQHF. In nucleotides, the CDR3 is TGTGCCAGCAGCCAAGGACAGGGGGCTTATAGCAATCAGCCCCAGCATTTT.

Only one count was recorded for this clone. The chain joins TRBV19 to TRBJ2-7; 8 bases match TRBD2. V shed 9 bases, J shed 4 bases, and the junction held 8 bases outside the gene matches. The germline CDR1 and CDR2 sequences are LNHDA and SQIVND (reference sequence). The CDR3 loop spans 13 amino acids. The CDR3 is CASRRGGSYEQYF. The CDR3 nucleotides are TGTGCCAGCCGACGGGGGGGTTCTTACGAGCAGTACTTC.

The gene calls are TRBV28 and TRBJ1-6, with 7 bases aligning to TRBD1. The CDR3 extends over 14 amino acids. Germline lookup yields CDR1 MDHEN and CDR2 SYDVKM. J was trimmed by 10 bases and V by 5 bases; bases with no gene match: 8. This chain's CDR3 is CASSPGTVGSPLHF. The CDR3 DNA reads TGTGCCAGCAGTCCCGGGACAGTCGGATCACCCCTCCACTTT.

The chain employs TRBV10-1 and TRBJ2-7; D is possibly TRBD1 (6 bases). Looked up from germline, CDR1 is WNHNN and CDR2 is SYGVQD (reference sequence). The CDR3 has 14 amino acids. Trimming removed 4 bases at V and 2 bases at J, with 12 bases between. In nucleotides, the CDR3 is TGCGCCAGCAGTGGGGCAGGGGCCCCCTACGAGCAGTACTTC. Translating it yields CASSGAGAPYEQYF.

The chain employs TRBV7-2 and TRBJ1-6; D is unclear. Trimming took 1 base from V and 7 from J, leaving 8 bases between them. The CDR3 spans 14 residues. The germline gives CDR1 SGHTA, CDR2 FQGNSA. CDR3 coding DNA: TGTGCCAGCAGCTTAGGTCGGTTAAATTCACCCCTCCACTTT. This encodes CASSLGRLNSPLHF.

This chain uses TRBV7-2 with TRBJ2-3; 7 bases align to TRBD2. The CDR3 has 14 residues. Per germline, CDR1 SGHTA and CDR2 FQGNSA. V was pared by 5 bases and J by 6 bases, with 8 bases of the junction left unmatched. CDR3 coding DNA: TGTGCCAGCAGCCCCTGGACTAGTCTGGATACGCAGTATTTT. This codes for CASSPWTSLDTQYF.

This chain uses TRBV19 with TRBJ1-5; 8 bases align to TRBD1. CDR1 is LNHDA, CDR2 SQIVND, per germline (reference sequence). The length of the CDR3 is 16 residues. V dropped 4 bases and J dropped 2; count of bases not matched to a gene: 7. The CDR3: CASSTPDRVGNQPQHF. The CDR3, as DNA: TGTGCCAGTAGTACCCCGGACAGGGTAGGCAATCAGCCCCAGCATTTT.

This clone came up once. The chain carries TRBV19 and TRBJ2-7; D is perhaps TRBD1 or TRBD2 (5 bases each). This CDR3 has 14 residues. Germline V gene lookup returns CDR1 LNHDA and CDR2 SQIVND (reference sequence). Trimming pared 5 bases from V and 5 bases from J, leaving 16 bases between. The CDR3 sequence is CASSWGRGRNEQYF. CDR3 bases: TGTGCCAGTAGTTGGGGAAGGGGACGTAACGAGCAGTACTTC.

This clone was observed a single time. The rearrangement links TRBV9 to TRBJ2-7; 7 bases match TRBD2. The CDR3 extends over 15 amino acids. CDR1 is SGDLS, CDR2 YYNGEE, per germline. Germline trimming cut 4 bases from V and 2 bases from J; bases unmatched to any gene: 9. The CDR3 DNA reads TGTGCCAGCAGCCCCATGGGACGGGAGGCCTACGAGCAGTACTTC. Protein: CASSPMGREAYEQYF.

This chain joins TRBV6-5 and TRBJ1-1; D gene uncertain. The CDR3 has 13 residues. Germline lookup yields CDR1 MNHEY and CDR2 SVGAGI. Trimming removed 1 base from V and 1 base from J, with 4 bases in between. The CDR3 spells CASSYWGNTEAFF. The CDR3 region has the DNA TGTGCCAGCAGTTACTGGGGGAACACTGAAGCTTTCTTT.

The chain links TRBV28 to TRBJ1-5, with a possible D match to TRBD1 (5 bases). Trimming cost V 6 bases and J 7 bases, with 16 bases left between them. Per the germline V gene, CDR1 is MDHEN and CDR2 is SYDVKM. The CDR3 totals 14 residues. The CDR3 bases are TGTGCCAGCAGAATGGGACTTCAAGGGCAGCCCCAGCATTTT. Protein: CASRMGLQGQPQHF.

The chain has TRBV28 and TRBJ2-2; D is ambiguous. Germline assignment: CDR1 MDHEN and CDR2 SYDVKM. The CDR3 runs to 13 residues. The V end was cut by 2 bases, the J end by 8 bases, with 9 bases between. CDR3 loop: CASSLRSRGELFF. The CDR3 bases are TGTGCCAGCAGTTTAAGGTCCCGGGGGGAGCTGTTTTTT.

This sequence joins TRBV3-1 (or the pseudogene TRBV3-2) and TRBJ2-3; 8 bases map to TRBD2. Germline trimming cut 4 bases from V and 2 bases from J; bases unmatched to any gene: 11. Germline V gene lookup returns CDR1 LGHDT and CDR2 YNNKEL (reference sequence). The CDR3 has 17 residues. The CDR3 is CASSPHGRAATTDTQYF. CDR3 nucleotides: TGTGCCAGCAGCCCACACGGGAGGGCCGCGACCACAGATACGCAGTATTTT.

The gene calls are TRBV10-3 and TRBJ2-3; D unclear. The germline V gene encodes CDR1 ENHRY and CDR2 SYGVKD. Trimming removed 0 bases from V and 2 bases from J, with 3 bases in between. The CDR3 extends over 13 amino acids. As DNA, the CDR3 is TGTGCCATCAGTGAGTCAGCCACAGATACGCAGTATTTT. It is translated as CAISESATDTQYF.

This chain uses TRBV6-5 with TRBJ2-7; 9 bases align to TRBD1. Trimming removed 7 bases from V and 6 bases from J; junction bases left unmatched: 10. The CDR3 runs to 14 residues. The germline V gene encodes CDR1 MNHEY and CDR2 SVGAGI. DNA of the CDR3: TGTGCCAGCATCTCCGGGACAGGGCCCCTCGAGCAGTACTTC. Translating it yields CASISGTGPLEQYF.

The chain employs TRBV10-1 and TRBJ2-7; a weak D match, TRBD2 (7 bases). V was clipped by 11 bases and J by 0 bases, with 35 bases between them. Germline V gene data show CDR1 as WNHNN and CDR2 as SYGVQD (reference sequence). The CDR3 spans 20 residues. DNA of the CDR3: TGCGCCCCCCCTGGGGGGCTACTAGCGTATGGGGGCCTCGGCTCCTACGAGCAGTACTTC. It is translated as CAPPGGLLAYGGLGSYEQYF.

The V and J genes are TRBV7-2 and TRBJ2-7, with D possibly being TRBD1 (5 bases). CDR1 is SGHTA, CDR2 FQGNSA, per germline. The V and J ends lost 4 bases and 6 bases respectively, with 10 bases between them. The CDR3 has 12 amino acids. The CDR3 nucleotides are TGTGCCAGCAGCTCCCAGGGCGGCGAGCAGTACTTC. This gives the protein CASSSQGGEQYF.

This sequence joins TRBV9 and TRBJ1-4; 9 nucleotides agree with TRBD1. Germline V CDR1 and CDR2: SGDLS, YYNGEE. The CDR3 has 14 residues. Trimming cost V 4 bases and J 6 bases; bases outside gene matches: 4. The CDR3 region is CASSIGTGYEKLFF. CDR3 nucleotide sequence: TGTGCCAGCAGCATCGGGACAGGGTATGAAAAACTGTTTTTT.